The sequence of this TCR beta chain was determined in a study of molecular identifiers for immune sequencing clone quantification (dated by TCRdb to 2016 to 2019). For the wider study: For a replicate experiment, RNA from around 20,000 or 99,000 naive CD8 T cells was divided into five aliquots, and four of the five aliquots were sequenced. This methods study benchmarked molecular-identifier clustering-based TCR repertoire sequencing (MIDCIRS) and TCR RNA copy counting, using CD8 T cells to do so.

CDR1 and CDR2, per the germline V gene, are KGHSH and LQKENI. The CDR3 has 16 amino acids, counting both end residues. The kept DNA is CDR3 alone, 48 bases in frame from the first base. Ends trimmed: V by 6 bases, J by 3 bases; bases unmatched to a gene: 9. Concerning this clonotype: The antigen it recognizes is unknown. A single base separates this from a much larger clone, so it may be a read error. The CDR3 does not close with the conserved phenylalanine or tryptophan, likely indicating a read error.

Overall study outcomes, separate from this receptor: A single cell's worth of spiked-in Jurkat TCR RNA was reported detectable even among 850,000 to 1,000,000 naive CD8 T cells. The sizes of highly expanded clones could end up underestimated when identical TCR molecules share a barcode. In CMV-specific effector cells, clones with more than 20 RNA copies accounted for over 97% of molecules, whereas in naive cells such clones accounted for under 1%. When barcode sub-clustering was left out, chimeric consensus sequences inflated TCR diversity, with chimeras reaching as high as 47%. Spiked-in Jurkat TCR RNA (approximately 10 copies' worth), which is not part of the donor repertoire, was contained in the naive libraries. Roughly 2.8 recovered TCR RNA copies per cell were obtained by modeling, versus approximately 9 by digital PCR, implying a capture efficiency of approximately 30%.

The library was made by PCR. Sequencing was performed on an Illumina HiSeq 4000. Bulk TCR libraries were prepared as previously described, using TCR primers listed in Table S5. Total RNA was purified with the Qiagen AllPrep DNA/RNA kit. Before analysis, reads from multiple sequencing runs of one library were combined. Under the source paper's analysis protocol: Only reads with exact TCR constant sequence were kept, trimmed to 150 nt, and grouped by their 12-nt molecular barcodes. Reads in each barcode group were sub-clustered using a 15% Levenshtein threshold, and a quality-weighted consensus sequence was built for each RNA molecule. Non-functional sequences were discarded, and so were lower-count sequences lying one edit away from another sequence. Based on a fit of two negative binomial distributions, barcode sub-clusters having less than 20% of the maximum read count were discarded. Through fastp at Q25 and MiXCR, TCRdb rebuilt clones from the public reads, retaining in-frame beta chains. For every CDR3 protein sequence, its rows merge into one entry that carries the most common genes and DNA. The V and J calls, along with clone size, are taken from TCRdb and not from the paper's own processing. The sample table shows 250,000 to 400,000 distinct CDR3 sequences, and about 22% are seen once. In total, the top ten clones hold about 0.79% of the sample.

Libraries of naive CD8 T cells were built from anywhere between roughly 17,000 and 1,100,000 sorted cells, with 10%, 30% or 50% of the purified RNA used. Naive CD8 T cells were FACS-sorted as CD8+CD4-CCR7+CD45RA+ on a BD FACSAria II into RLT Plus buffer. Detection sensitivity was tested by spiking Jurkat RNA equal to some 11 TCR copies' worth into samples containing 20,000-1,000,000 naive CD8 T cells. CD8 T cells were enriched using RosetteSep CD8+ T Cell Enrichment Cocktail and Ficoll-Paque, and the enriched cells then underwent ACK red cell lysis. The sequence came from a human donor in good health. Some libraries in this study had Jurkat cell RNA spiked in. This chain joins TRBV18 to TRBJ1-4; TRBD1 agrees with 8 junctional bases. The specimen sequenced was naive CD8+ T cells from blood, with Jurkat cell RNA spiked in. The sample's cell subset or site label is to be understood as: FACS-sorted CD8+CD4-CCR7+CD45RA+ naive T cells. The base sequence is TGTGCCAGCTCCCCAGGGGGCAACTCCGCTAATGAAAAACTGTTTTTA. It encodes CASSPGGNSANEKLFL.